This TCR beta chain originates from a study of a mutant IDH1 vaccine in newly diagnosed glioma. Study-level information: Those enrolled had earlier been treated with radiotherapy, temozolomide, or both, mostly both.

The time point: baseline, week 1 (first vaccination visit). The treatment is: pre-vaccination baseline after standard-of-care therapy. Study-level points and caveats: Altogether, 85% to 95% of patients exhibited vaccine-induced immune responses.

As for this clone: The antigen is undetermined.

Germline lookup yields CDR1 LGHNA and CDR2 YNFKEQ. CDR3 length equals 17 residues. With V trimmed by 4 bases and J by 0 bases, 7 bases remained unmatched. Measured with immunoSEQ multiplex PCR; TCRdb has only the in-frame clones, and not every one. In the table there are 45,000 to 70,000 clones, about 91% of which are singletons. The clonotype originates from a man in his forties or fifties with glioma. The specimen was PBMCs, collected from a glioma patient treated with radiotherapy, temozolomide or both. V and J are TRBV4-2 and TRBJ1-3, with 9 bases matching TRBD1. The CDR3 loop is CASSRDRGVLSGNTIYF. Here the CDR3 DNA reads TGTGCCAGCAGCCGCGACAGGGGGGTCCTCTCTGGAAACACCATATATTTT.